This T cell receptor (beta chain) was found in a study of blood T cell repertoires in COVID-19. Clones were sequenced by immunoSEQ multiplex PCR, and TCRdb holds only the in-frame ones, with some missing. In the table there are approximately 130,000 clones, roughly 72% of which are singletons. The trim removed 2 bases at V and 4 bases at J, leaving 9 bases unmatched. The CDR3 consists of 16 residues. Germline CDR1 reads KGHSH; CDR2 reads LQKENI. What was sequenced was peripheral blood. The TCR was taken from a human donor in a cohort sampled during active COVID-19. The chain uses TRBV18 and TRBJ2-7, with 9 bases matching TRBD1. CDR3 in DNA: TGTGCCAGCTCACCAGCTTCGGGACAGGGACGGTACGAGCAGTACTTC. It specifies CASSPASGQGRYEQYF.